This entry describes one TCR beta chain. No antigen is known for it. This specimen belongs to a study of cytomegalovirus exposure and HLA in healthy donors. With 60 Vbeta and 13 Jbeta primers, the PCR was carried out. Only in-frame clones appear in the TCRdb table, and some are missing; sequencing was by immunoSEQ multiplex PCR. The sample has approximately 82,000 clones; around 76% are singletons. Trimming stripped 5 bases from V and 0 bases from J, with 12 bases between. The CDR3 spans 15 residues. The germline V gene encodes CDR1 SGHTS and CDR2 YDEGEE. Whole-study results and caveats: A cluster of highly shared sequence variants was likely a sequencing artifact. Accurate prediction of HLA-A and HLA-B alleles (for most subjects) was reportedly achieved from TCR beta sequences. Previously analyzed data showed that most TCR beta V segments were productive at a frequency of about 87% or about 30%. Researchers reported in a later analysis that a missense DCLRE1C variant was tied to TCR beta V- and J-gene trimming.

The chain has TRBV5-8 and TRBJ2-4, with D maybe TRBD1 (6 bases). Sequencing input: PBMCs. The receptor was isolated from a woman between 50 and 59 years old in good health and CMV-seropositive. The CDR3 DNA is TGTGCCAGCAGACTGGACAGTCTAGCCAAAAACATTCAGTACTTC. Its translation is CASRLDSLAKNIQYF.